The rows below give T cell receptor beta chains drawn from one sample of a study of STAT5B mutations in CD4+ large granular lymphocyte leukemia. Clones were sequenced by immunoSEQ multiplex PCR, and TCRdb holds only the in-frame ones, with some missing. There are tens of thousands of clones in the sample; about 80% occur only once, and 0.55% lies in the top ten. Sequencing was carried out using CD4+ T cells from blood buffy coats. Receptors were obtained from a human donor in good health. Both conserved end residues are part of each CDR3.

J gene | V gene | CDR3 protein
TRBJ2-7 | TRBV9 | CASSRGLIGEYEQYF
TRBJ2-1 | TRBV4-1 | CASSQDSTSRSRQFF
TRBJ2-3 | TRBV4-2 | CASSQVAGGGTDTQYF
TRBJ2-5 | TRBV5-1 | CASSLGRLAGETQYF
TRBJ2-7 | TRBV27 | CASKLPGQGAYEQYF
TRBJ2-1 | TRBV2 | CASIPGHYNEQFF
TRBJ2-7 | TRBV5-1 | CASSLSGTLTSYEQYF
TRBJ2-3 | TRBV18 | CASSPTGWGTDTQYF
TRBJ1-1 | TRBV7-9 | CASSLIGGGTEAFF
TRBJ1-6 | TRBV18 | CASSPIAQDYNSPLHF
TRBJ2-1 | TRBV9 | CASSANLYNEQFF
TRBJ1-1 | TRBV19 | CASSPGDRGQVVAFF
TRBJ2-5 | TRBV14 | CASSGWSGRAVGAETQYF
TRBJ2-6 | TRBV7-8 | CASSLGQERTGANVLTF
TRBJ2-7 | TRBV5-1 | CASSLNGQGAREQYF
TRBJ2-3 | TRBV25-1 | CASSEFLGRDTQYF